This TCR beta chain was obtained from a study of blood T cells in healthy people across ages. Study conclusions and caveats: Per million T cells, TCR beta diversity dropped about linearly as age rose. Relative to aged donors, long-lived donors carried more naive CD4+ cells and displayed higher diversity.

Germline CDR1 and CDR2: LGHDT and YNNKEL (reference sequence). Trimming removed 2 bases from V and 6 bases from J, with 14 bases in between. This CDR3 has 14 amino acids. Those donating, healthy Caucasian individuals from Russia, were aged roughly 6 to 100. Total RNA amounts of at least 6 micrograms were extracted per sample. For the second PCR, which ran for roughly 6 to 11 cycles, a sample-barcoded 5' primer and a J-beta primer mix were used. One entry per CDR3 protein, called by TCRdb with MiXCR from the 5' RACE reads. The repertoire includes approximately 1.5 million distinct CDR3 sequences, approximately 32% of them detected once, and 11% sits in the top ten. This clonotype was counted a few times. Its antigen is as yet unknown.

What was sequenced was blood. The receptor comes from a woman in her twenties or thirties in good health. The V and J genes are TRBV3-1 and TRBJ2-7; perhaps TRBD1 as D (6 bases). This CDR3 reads CASSQLGAGSEQYF. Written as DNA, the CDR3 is TGTGCCAGCAGCCAACTGGGGGCCGGATCCGAGCAGTACTTC.